The next 19 T cell receptor beta chains were all read from a single sample in a study of blood T cell repertoires in COVID-19. TCRdb's copy holds only in-frame clones and misses some; the assay was immunoSEQ multiplex PCR. Among 200,000 to 250,000 clones listed, around 88% were seen once. What was sequenced was peripheral blood. The receptor source for this set is a woman of 80 years or more with COVID-19, enrolled during active disease.

The chain has TRBV11-2 and TRBJ2-3, with a tentative D call TRBD1 (5 bases). V was shortened by 3 bases and J by 14 bases, with 12 bases between the two germline ends. The CDR3 is 11 residues long. Germline CDR1 and CDR2: SGHAT and FQNNGV. CDR3 protein: CASSFQTALYF. The CDR3 coding sequence is TGTGCCAGCAGCTTCCAGACAGCACTGTATTTT. The full variable domain, its missing parts supplied by reference TRBV11-2 and TRBJ2-3, is EAGVAQSPRYKIIEKRQSVAFWCNPISGHATLYWYQQILGQGPKLLIQFQNNGVVDDSQLPKDRFSAERLKGVDSTLKIQPAKLEDSAVYLCASSFQTALYFGPGTRLTVL.

The CDR3 DNA reads as TGTGCCAGCAGCCCGATAGGGACTAGCGGGGGAGATACGCAGTATTTT. Encoded protein: CASSPIGTSGGDTQYF. The chain couples TRBV9 to TRBJ2-3; 14 positions match TRBD2. Per germline, CDR1 SGDLS and CDR2 YYNGEE. CDR3 size: 16 residues. V shed 4 bases and J 5 bases; nucleotides not matched to a gene: 6.

The CDR3 loop is CASSLWVGVPYGYTF. CDR3 nucleotides: TGTGCCAGCAGTTTATGGGTAGGGGTTCCCTATGGCTACACCTTC. The rearrangement joins TRBV27 to TRBJ1-2, with D tentatively TRBD1 (5 bases). This CDR3 spans 15 amino acids. Trimming left V 1 base short and J 4 bases short, with 13 bases between. Looked up from germline, CDR1 is MNHEY and CDR2 is SMNVEV (reference sequence).

The genes are TRBV6-5 and TRBJ2-7; the D gene is possibly TRBD1 (5 bases). In germline, CDR1 is MNHEY, CDR2 SVGAGI. The CDR3 sequence is 13 residues long. Deletions cut 5 bases from V and 6 bases from J, with 14 bases between. The CDR3 DNA reads as TGTGCCAGCAGTATTGGACAATCGCCCGAGCAGTACGTC. As protein: CASSIGQSPEQYV.

The V call is TRBV11-2, the J call TRBJ1-1; D not certain. Looked up from germline, CDR1 is SGHAT and CDR2 is FQNNGV. Trimming left V 5 bases short and J 1 base short, with 8 bases between. The CDR3 spans 13 residues. DNA of the CDR3: TGTGCCAGCAGCCGGGAACAGAACACTGAAGCTTTCTTT. Translating gives CASSREQNTEAFF.

The V call is TRBV5-5, the J call TRBJ1-2; the match to TRBD1 covers 12 bases. CDR1 is SGHKS, CDR2 YYEKEE, per germline (reference sequence). V shed 3 bases and J 3 bases; nucleotides not matched to a gene: 3. This CDR3 has 15 residues. CDR3 DNA: TGTGCCAGCAGCTGGGGACAGGGGGCTGACTATGGCTACACCTTC. This gives the protein CASSWGQGADYGYTF.

The chain is built from TRBV18 and TRBJ2-2; 9 nucleotides line up with TRBD1. This CDR3 has 15 amino acids. CDR1 is KGHSH, CDR2 LQKENI, per germline. V was clipped by 3 bases and J by 7 bases; unmatched bases: 6. The CDR3 region has the DNA TGTGCCAGCTCACCGAACAGGGGGCGAGTCGGGGAGCTGTTTTTT. It yields the protein CASSPNRGRVGELFF.

The chain links TRBV5-1 to TRBJ2-2; 8 nucleotides align to TRBD2. J lost 0 bases, V lost 6 bases, and 4 bases had no gene match. The germline gives CDR1 SGHRS, CDR2 YFSETQ. This CDR3 has 15 residues. The CDR3 DNA is TGCGCCAGCATAGGCGGGGGGACGAACACCGGGGAGCTGTTTTTT. Encoded protein: CASIGGGTNTGELFF.

This chain connects TRBV6-1 to TRBJ1-5; no clear D. The V gene's germline CDR1 is MNHNS and CDR2 SASEGT. This CDR3 comprises 15 residues. V lost 3 bases, J lost 7 bases, and 16 bases lay in between. Here the CDR3 reads CASSERLSIRQPQHF. The CDR3 DNA reads as TGTGCCAGCAGTGAGCGGTTGAGTATTCGGCAGCCCCAGCATTTT.

This chain connects TRBV19 to TRBJ2-4, with TRBD1 identical over 10 bases. This CDR3 has 15 residues. Germline CDR1 is LNHDA and CDR2 is SQIVND (reference sequence). J gave up 6 bases and V 2 bases, and 4 bases lay outside the gene matches. The CDR3 is CASSISGTGVNIQYF. The CDR3 DNA reads TGTGCCAGTAGTATATCCGGGACAGGGGTAAACATTCAGTACTTC.

This clone was recorded only once. The V gene is TRBV5-4, the J gene TRBJ2-5; 8 bases line up with TRBD1. The CDR3 has 15 amino acids. V shed 4 bases and J 4 bases; nucleotides not matched to a gene: 9. Germline V lookup: CDR1 SGHNT, CDR2 YYREEE (reference sequence). This chain's CDR3 is CASSRTGNGGETQYF. Here the CDR3 DNA reads TGTGCCAGCAGCAGGACAGGGAATGGTGGAGAGACCCAGTACTTC.

The rearrangement links TRBV18 to TRBJ1-2, with TRBD1 identical over 7 bases. J lost 6 bases, V lost 4 bases, and 5 bases had no gene match. The CDR3 has 13 amino acids. Germline values: CDR1 KGHSH, CDR2 LQKENI. This chain's CDR3 is CASSRDSENGYTF. The CDR3 coding sequence is TGTGCCAGCTCACGGGACAGCGAAAATGGCTACACCTTC.

This clone was seen once. The chain employs TRBV28 and TRBJ1-2; TRBD1 agrees at 11 bases. Unmatched junction bases numbered 2, after V lost 6 bases and J lost 2 bases. Germline V lookup: CDR1 MDHEN, CDR2 SYDVKM. The CDR3 runs to 14 residues. The CDR3, as DNA: TGTGCCAGCAGGGGACAGGGGGGGAACTATGGCTACACCTTC. Residues: CASRGQGGNYGYTF.

CDR3 nucleotides: TGTGCCAGCAGCTTAGGACTAGCGGGGGCCTATACGCAGTATTTT. Amino acid sequence: CASSLGLAGAYTQYF. The rearrangement uses TRBV7-2 and TRBJ2-3; 12 nucleotides line up with TRBD2. The germline CDR1 and CDR2 sequences are SGHTA and FQGNSA. This CDR3 is built from 15 residues. Germline trimming cut 1 base from V and 7 bases from J; bases unmatched to any gene: 3.

The V call is TRBV9, the J call TRBJ2-5; tentative D call: TRBD2 (5 bases). V dropped 0 bases and J dropped 5 bases, with 14 bases sitting between them. The CDR3 contains 15 residues. Germline V lookup: CDR1 SGDLS, CDR2 YYNGEE. CDR3 in amino acids: CASSVGWSPGETQYF. In DNA form, the CDR3 reads TGTGCCAGCAGCGTAGGCTGGTCCCCGGGGGAGACCCAGTACTTC.

This chain links TRBV18 with TRBJ2-2; 8 bases agree with TRBD1. V was clipped by 6 bases and J by 4 bases; unmatched bases: 19. Germline CDR1 reads KGHSH; CDR2 reads LQKENI. The CDR3 runs to 19 residues. The CDR3 bases are TGTGCCAGCTCCAGTTACTTCCTCACGGACAGGGAAGCCACCGGGGAGCTGTTTTTT. The encoded protein is CASSSYFLTDREATGELFF. The complete variable domain, with remaining parts taken from reference TRBV18 and TRBJ2-2, reads NAGVMQNPRHLVRRRGQEARLRCSPMKGHSHVYWYRQLPEEGLKFMVYLQKENIIDESGMPKERFSAEFPKEGPSILRIQQVVRGDSAAYFCASSSYFLTDREATGELFFGEGSRLTVL.

This chain uses TRBV7-2 with TRBJ2-4, with TRBD1 matching 9 bases. This CDR3 spans 17 amino acids. The trim removed 2 bases at V and 5 bases at J, leaving 10 bases unmatched. Germline-derived CDR1 and CDR2 are SGHTA and FQGNSA. The CDR3: CASSLKGTGNQENIQYF. The CDR3 DNA sequence: TGTGCCAGCAGCTTAAAAGGGACAGGGAATCAGGAAAACATTCAGTACTTC.

The V gene is TRBV19, the J gene TRBJ2-6; D is uncertain. The CDR3 totals 14 residues. Germline V CDR1 and CDR2: LNHDA, SQIVND (reference sequence). Trimming stripped 0 bases from V and 4 bases from J, with 4 bases between. The CDR3 DNA reads TGTGCCAGTAGTATAGATCGGGGGGCCAACGTCCTGACTTTC. Translation gives CASSIDRGANVLTF.

The chain joins TRBV7-8 to TRBJ1-5, with 8 bases aligning to TRBD1. The CDR3 spans 16 residues. CDR1 SGHVS and CDR2 FQNEAQ come from the germline V gene. J gave up 6 bases and V 0 bases, and 7 bases lay outside the gene matches. This chain's CDR3 is CASSLAPQGVLQPQHF. In DNA, the CDR3 is TGTGCCAGCAGCTTAGCACCACAGGGGGTTCTTCAGCCCCAGCATTTT. The full variable domain, in which reference TRBV7-8 and TRBJ1-5 provide the parts outside the CDR3, is GAGVSQSPRYKVAKRGQDVALRCDPISGHVSLFWYQQALGQGPEFLTYFQNEAQLDKSGLPSDRFFAERPEGSVSTLKIQRTQQEDSAVYLCASSLAPQGVLQPQHFGDGTRLSIL.